This T cell receptor beta chain originates from a study of PD-1 blockade in mismatch repair-deficient tumors. As for the study in general: Patients had over ten mismatch repair-deficient cancer types and were previously treated and progressing.

CDR3 length: 15 amino acids. With V trimmed by 5 bases and J by 5 bases, 11 bases remained unmatched. Germline assignment: CDR1 LNHDA and CDR2 SQIVND (reference sequence). Some clones are missing from TCRdb's copy, which holds only in-frame ones; the method was immunoSEQ multiplex PCR. The data hold tens of thousands of clones, with approximately 80% observed a single time. This clone was seen a handful of times. The origin of this receptor is an adult with mismatch repair-deficient cancer. Material: peripheral blood, obtained 4 weeks after starting pembrolizumab. This chain uses TRBV19 with TRBJ1-1; 7 bases agree with TRBD1. The CDR3 is CASSLTTGWGTEAFF. The CDR3 nucleotides read TGTGCCAGTAGTCTGACGACAGGGTGGGGAACTGAAGCTTTCTTT.